The 7 T cell receptor beta chains in this list originate from one sample, sequenced in a study of T cells expressing NK-cell markers (dated by TCRdb to about 2020). Libraries were built with 5' RACE. Sequencing instrument: Illumina HiSeq 2000. After reprocessing by TCRdb, each CDR3 protein sequence is one entry, and no DNA is given. The sample's clone listing holds approximately 460,000 distinct CDR3 sequences. About 7.1% of the sample lies in the top ten. Specimen: blood T cells: a sorted CD56 or NKG2C T cell subset, CD4+ or CD8+ T cells, or bulk PBMC T cells (not recorded which). Receptor source: a woman between 18 and 70 years old in good health.

The chain couples TRBV7-2 to TRBJ2-7; TCRdb picks TRBD1, but there is no DNA to check that call. The CDR3 totals 16 residues. Germline CDR1 and CDR2: SGHTA and FQGNSA. The CDR3 here is CASRDENRGISYEQYF.

The rearrangement joins TRBV28 to TRBJ2-1; TCRdb's D call of TRBD1 is untestable without DNA. The V gene's germline CDR1 is MDHEN and CDR2 SYDVKM. CDR3 size: 15 residues. The CDR3 here is CASSLYGQGYNEQFF. Full variable domain (rest looked up from reference TRBV28 and TRBJ2-1): DVKVTQSSRYLVKRTGEKVFLECVQDMDHENMFWYRQDPGLGLRLIYFSYDVKMKEKGDIPEGYSVSREKKERFSLILESASTNQTSMYLCASSLYGQGYNEQFFGPGTRLTVL.

The rearrangement uses TRBV7-9 and TRBJ2-1; TCRdb proposes TRBD1, but this gene call is untestable without DNA. Germline CDR1 reads SEHNR; CDR2 reads FQNEAQ (reference sequence). This CDR3 spans 11 amino acids. The chain's CDR3 is CASSLGGTQFF.

The CDR3 region is CASGEGHHSGANVLTF. The chain carries TRBV27 and TRBJ2-6; TCRdb lists TRBD1, though no DNA is available to test this call. The CDR3 length is 16 residues. Germline values: CDR1 MNHEY, CDR2 SMNVEV (reference sequence).

The chain links TRBV20-1 to TRBJ1-1; TCRdb proposes TRBD1, but this gene call is untestable without DNA. Germline-derived CDR1 and CDR2 are DFQATT and SNEGSKA (reference sequence). This CDR3 spans 12 amino acids. This CDR3 reads CSARDRNTEAFF.

The rearrangement joins TRBV27 to TRBJ1-1. CDR3 length: 16 residues. CDR1 and CDR2 (germline): MNHEY, SMNVEV (reference sequence). The CDR3 is CASTPLRLEGNTEAFF.

The V gene is TRBV6-1, the J gene TRBJ2-5; TCRdb calls TRBD2, which cannot be checked without DNA. The germline CDR1 and CDR2 sequences are MNHNS and SASEGT. The length of the CDR3 is 15 residues. The CDR3 here is CASSLLAISQETQYF.